This T cell receptor (beta chain) came from a study of blood T cell repertoires in COVID-19. V was clipped by 6 bases and J by 4 bases, with 13 bases between them. CDR3 length equals 13 residues. Per the germline V gene, CDR1 is MNHEY and CDR2 is SVGAGI. Profiled with immunoSEQ multiplex PCR; TCRdb holds only in-frame clones, not every one. The table shows around 100,000 clones, with more than 90% occurring only once. The TCR sequence derives from a woman aged 45-60 years with COVID-19, enrolled during active disease. V gene TRBV6-5 combines with J gene TRBJ2-7, with D perhaps TRBD2 (6 bases). Sequencing was performed on peripheral blood. CDR3 residues: CASRPAGPYEQYV. In DNA, the CDR3 is TGTGCCAGCAGACCCGCGGGACCTTACGAGCAGTACGTC.